These 9 T cell receptor beta chains were all obtained from the same sample, sequenced in a study of T-cell reconstitution after alpha-beta-depleted transplantation in children. Unique molecular identifiers tagged the TCRbeta library. TCRdb itself ran the PCR reads through MiXCR, one entry per CDR3 protein. This table holds 500,000 to 650,000 distinct CDR3 sequences, roughly 13% found once. Sequencing used PBMCs, mostly from graft donor cells, obtained 360 days after TCRalphabeta/CD19-depleted stem cell transplant. The receptors were sampled from a male patient aged 10-17 years who had a stem cell transplant for acute myeloid leukemia, so the T cells may come from the graft donor.

A few counts support this clonotype. The gene calls are TRBV25-1 and TRBJ2-1; TRBD2 matches 11 bases. The CDR3 extends over 14 amino acids. CDR1 MGHDK and CDR2 SYGVNS come from the germline V gene. The CDR3 region has the DNA TGTGTCCCTACTCTAGCGGGAGGTTACAATGAGCAGTTCTTC. Amino acid sequence: CVPTLAGGYNEQFF.

The chain links TRBV5-1 to TRBJ2-3, with D tentatively TRBD2 (5 bases). Germline lookup yields CDR1 SGHRS and CDR2 YFSETQ. V lost 4 bases and J lost 2, with 14 bases in between. The CDR3 consists of 15 residues. CDR3 sequence: CASSPALGSTDTQYF. The CDR3 DNA sequence: TGCGCCAGCAGCCCGGCACTAGGATCCACAGATACGCAGTATTTT.

This clonotype was observed at least ten times. The rearrangement uses TRBV29-1 and TRBJ2-7, with 7 bases that match TRBD1. V lost 5 bases to trimming and J lost 6 bases; unmatched junction nucleotides: 10. CDR3 size: 13 residues. Germline values: CDR1 SQVTM, CDR2 ANQGSEA. This CDR3 reads CSVPGNRGIEQYV. CDR3 sequence (DNA): TGCAGCGTTCCGGGCAACAGGGGAATCGAGCAGTACGTC.

The CDR3 loop is CASSLNGGPLSSYEQYF. The DNA of the CDR3 is TGTGCCAGCAGCTTAAACGGGGGGCCATTGAGCTCCTACGAGCAGTACTTC. The chain employs TRBV7-4 and TRBJ2-7; D may be TRBD2 (7 bases). V was pared by 2 bases and J by 0 bases, with 17 bases between. CDR1 is SGHVT and CDR2 is SQSDAQ in the germline V gene. The CDR3 runs to 17 residues.

Worth noting for this clonotype: At one boundary the junction diverges from the germline segment, which might be a read error. The gene calls are TRBV7-7 and TRBJ2-5; 9 bases fit TRBD1. The germline CDR1 and CDR2 sequences are SSHAT and FNYEAQ (reference sequence). The CDR3 runs 15 residues. The CDR3 spells CASSRTGTGKETQYF. Written as DNA, the CDR3 is TGTGCTAGCAGCCGGACCGGGACAGGGAAAGAGACCCAGTACTTC.

The gene calls are TRBV7-9 and TRBJ2-7, with TRBD2 matching over 7 bases. Trimming cost V 7 bases and J 3 bases; bases outside gene matches: 9. In germline, CDR1 is SEHNR, CDR2 FQNEAQ (reference sequence). The CDR3 has 14 residues. The CDR3 loop is CASTGGLGIYEQYF. CDR3 nucleotides: TGTGCCAGCACCGGAGGACTAGGGATCTACGAGCAGTACTTC. The variable domain in full, completed from reference TRBV7-9 and TRBJ2-7, reads DTGVSQNPRHKITKRGQNVTFRCDPISEHNRLYWYRQTLGQGPEFLTYFQNEAQLEKSRLLSDRFSAERPKGSFSTLEIQRTEQGDSAMYLCASTGGLGIYEQYFGPGTRLTVT.

This clonotype came up many times. The V call is TRBV5-1, the J call TRBJ2-1, with a weak D call TRBD2 (5 bases). The CDR3 spans 17 residues. Germline V gene sequence: CDR1 SGHRS, CDR2 YFSETQ. The V and J ends lost 0 bases and 2 bases respectively, with 15 bases between them. CDR3 sequence (DNA): TGCGCCAGCAGCTTGGCCCCAACTAGTGGAGCCTACAATGAGCAGTTCTTC. Amino acid sequence: CASSLAPTSGAYNEQFF.

This clonotype has a handful of counts. This chain joins TRBV4-3 and TRBJ2-7; D possibly corresponds to TRBD2 (6 bases). The germline gives CDR1 LGHNA, CDR2 YSLEER. This CDR3 has 17 amino acids. Trimming shortened V by 1 base and J by 2 bases, and 18 bases separated the two germline ends. The CDR3 region is CASSQAPLGGYPYEQYF. CDR3 DNA sequence: TGCGCCAGCAGCCAAGCACCGTTGGGGGGTTACCCCTACGAGCAGTACTTC.

The chain is built from TRBV18 and TRBJ2-1; 11 bases agree with TRBD2. CDR3 length: 16 residues. The germline gives CDR1 KGHSH, CDR2 LQKENI. V shed 0 bases and J 4 bases; nucleotides not matched to a gene: 2. Written as DNA, the CDR3 is TGTGCCAGCTCACCACCCAGACTAGCGGGGTACAATGAGCAGTTCTTC. The encoded protein is CASSPPRLAGYNEQFF.